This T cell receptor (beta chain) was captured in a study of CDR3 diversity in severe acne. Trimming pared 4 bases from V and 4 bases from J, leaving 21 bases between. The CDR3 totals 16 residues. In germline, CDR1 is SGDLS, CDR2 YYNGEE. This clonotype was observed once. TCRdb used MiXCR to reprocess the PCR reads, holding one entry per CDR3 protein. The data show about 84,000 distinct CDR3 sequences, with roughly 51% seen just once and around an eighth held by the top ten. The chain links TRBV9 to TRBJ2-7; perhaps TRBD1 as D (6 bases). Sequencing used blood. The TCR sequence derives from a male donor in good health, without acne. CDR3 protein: CASSPQAGTSIYEQYF. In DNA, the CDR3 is TGTGCCAGCAGCCCACAAGCTGGGACATCAATTTACGAGCAGTACTTC.